The next 7 T cell receptor beta chains were all read from a single sample in a study of blood T cell repertoires in COVID-19. The table came from immunoSEQ multiplex PCR; TCRdb's copy has only in-frame clones and leaves some out. The sample gives 75,000 or so clones, roughly 86% of which show up once; just under 7.5% is in the top ten. Sequencing used peripheral blood. These receptors originate from a man in his 70s with acute or convalescent COVID-19.

The gene calls are TRBV4-3 and TRBJ2-7; the match to TRBD2 covers 7 bases. CDR1 is LGHNA, CDR2 YSLEER, per germline. Losses at the gene ends were 1 base for V and 0 bases for J; bases not matched to a gene: 6. There are 16 residues in the CDR3. The CDR3 loop is CASSQAPAGDSYEQYF. The CDR3 DNA reads as TGCGCCAGCAGCCAAGCTCCGGCGGGAGACTCCTACGAGCAGTACTTC.

The gene calls are TRBV19 and TRBJ1-5; D is possibly TRBD1 (5 bases). V was clipped by 5 bases and J by 2 bases, with 16 bases between them. This CDR3 is 16 amino acids long. Germline-derived CDR1 and CDR2 are LNHDA and SQIVND (reference sequence). The CDR3 reads CASSGRGGSGNQPQHF. CDR3 nucleotides: TGTGCCAGTAGTGGCCGCGGGGGGTCTGGCAATCAGCCCCAGCATTTT.

This chain uses TRBV6-2 or TRBV6-3 with TRBJ2-3; the match to TRBD1 covers 7 bases. V shed 6 bases and J 10 bases; nucleotides not matched to a gene: 7. The CDR3 sequence is 12 residues long. CDR1 is MNHEY, CDR2 SVGEGT, per germline. This CDR3 reads CASSYGQVAQYF. For the CDR3, the DNA is TGTGCCAGCAGCTATGGACAGGTCGCGCAGTATTTT.

The chain recombines TRBV2 with TRBJ2-2; TRBD1 agrees at 8 bases. Germline values: CDR1 SNHLY, CDR2 FYNNEI. Trimming took 10 bases from V and 5 from J; bases not matched to a gene: 6. The CDR3 runs to 13 residues. This chain's CDR3 is CATDRGFTGELFF. In DNA form, the CDR3 reads TGTGCCACCGACAGGGGCTTTACCGGGGAGCTGTTTTTT. The entire variable domain, with the rest obtained from reference TRBV2 and TRBJ2-2, is as follows: EPEVTQTPSHQVTQMGQEVILRCVPISNHLYFYWYRQILGQKVEFLVSFYNNEISEKSEIFDDQFSVERPDGSNFTLKIRSTKLEDSAMYFCATDRGFTGELFFGEGSRLTVL.

The chain uses TRBV10-3 and TRBJ2-7; 11 bases line up with TRBD2. CDR1 is ENHRY, CDR2 SYGVKD, per germline. V shed 6 bases, J shed 3 bases, and the junction held 4 bases outside the gene matches. The CDR3 length is 14 residues. CDR3 coding DNA: TGTGCCATCAGGAAGACTAGCGGGAACTACGAGCAGTACTTC. It encodes CAIRKTSGNYEQYF.

The genes are TRBV15 and TRBJ1-5; 7 bases fit TRBD1. The germline gives CDR1 LNHNV, CDR2 YYDKDF (reference sequence). This CDR3 spans 14 amino acids. Trimming at V came to 3 bases and at J to 5 bases, leaving 4 bases not matched to a gene. CDR3 nucleotides: TGTGCCACCAGCAGGACAGGGCGGGATCAGCCCCAGCATTTT. Protein product: CATSRTGRDQPQHF.

J is TRBJ1-5 and V is TRBV28, with D uncertain. This CDR3 is built from 16 residues. The V gene lost 5 bases and the J gene lost 2 bases, with 16 bases spanning the gap. Germline-derived CDR1 and CDR2 are MDHEN and SYDVKM. CDR3 protein: CASSPGGASGNQPQHF. The CDR3 DNA reads as TGTGCCAGCAGTCCCGGAGGAGCTTCGGGCAATCAGCCCCAGCATTTT.